Below are 9 T cell receptor beta chains sequenced from a single sample in a study of T cells in Graves' hyperthyroidism and ophthalmopathy. Amplification of TCR beta CDR3 regions used RNA as the template. In the first-round RT-PCR of the TCR CDR3, the HTBI primer set was used. TCRdb re-analysed the multiplex PCR reads in MiXCR, keeping a single row per CDR3 protein. The sample comprises 300,000 to 350,000 distinct CDR3 sequences, around 17% of which are singletons, and approximately 33% rests with the top ten. The sequenced material came from blood. The receptors come from a man between 25 and 39 years old with Graves' hyperthyroidism.

This clonotype was seen ten or more times. V and J are TRBV20-1 and TRBJ1-1; D may be TRBD1 (6 bases). CDR1 is DFQATT and CDR2 is SNEGSKA in the germline V gene (reference sequence). V lost 0 bases to trimming and J lost 4 bases, with 12 bases between them. The CDR3 has 14 residues. The CDR3 DNA reads as TGCAGTGCTAGAGATTACAGGGTTATCACTGAAGCTTTCTTT. Translation gives CSARDYRVITEAFF.

This clonotype was detected many times. The genes are TRBV5-1 and TRBJ2-2; a possible D gene is TRBD2 (6 bases). V dropped 5 bases and J dropped 6 bases, with 11 bases sitting between them. The CDR3 is made up of 13 amino acids. Germline V gives CDR1 SGHRS, CDR2 YFSETQ. CDR3: CASRPRESGELFF. Written as DNA, the CDR3 is TGCGCCAGCAGGCCCCGGGAGTCCGGGGAGCTGTTTTTT.

CDR3 sequence: CASSPQVAAGELFF. CDR3 nucleotide sequence: TGTGCCAGTAGTCCCCAAGTGGCGGCCGGGGAGCTGTTTTTT. The gene calls are TRBV19 and TRBJ2-2; D gene unclear. CDR3 length equals 14 residues. The V end was cut by 5 bases, the J end by 6 bases, with 13 bases between. Germline V CDR1 and CDR2: LNHDA, SQIVND (reference sequence).

This clonotype was detected a few times. The chain combines TRBV7-9 with TRBJ2-6, with TRBD2 matching 11 bases. From germline, CDR1 is SEHNR and CDR2 FQNEAQ (reference sequence). CDR3 length: 19 residues. V lost 4 bases and J lost 4; bases outside the gene matches: 12. The CDR3 reads CASSSISFSGRAGANVLTF. CDR3 bases: TGTGCCAGCAGCTCCATAAGTTTTAGCGGGAGGGCCGGGGCCAACGTCCTGACTTTC.

This clonotype was found many times. The chain is built from TRBV4-2 and TRBJ2-7; D is perhaps TRBD1 (6 bases). Trimming stripped 4 bases from V and 0 bases from J, with 10 bases between. There are 14 residues in the CDR3. Germline V gene lookup returns CDR1 LGHNA and CDR2 YNFKEQ. CDR3 amino acids: CASSPTGSSYEQYF. The CDR3 coding sequence is TGTGCCAGCAGCCCAACAGGGAGCTCCTACGAGCAGTACTTC.

This clonotype has ten or more counts. The chain couples TRBV3-1 to TRBJ2-3; D perhaps matches TRBD1 (6 bases). The germline V gene has CDR1 LGHDT and CDR2 YNNKEL (reference sequence). V lost 4 bases and J lost 5, with 13 bases in between. The CDR3 contains 14 residues. The CDR3 loop is CASSPTGLGDTQYF. The CDR3 DNA is TGTGCCAGCAGCCCGACAGGACTCGGAGATACGCAGTATTTT.

Ten or more counts support this clonotype. The genes are TRBV2 and TRBJ2-7, with D perhaps TRBD2 (6 bases). The CDR3 length is 16 residues. Deletions cut 7 bases from V and 0 bases from J, with 19 bases between. Per the germline V gene, CDR1 is SNHLY and CDR2 is FYNNEI. Here the CDR3 DNA reads TGTGCCAGCATGAGGGGTGGGGGGTTTAGCTCCTACGAGCAGTACTTC. Translated, it gives CASMRGGGFSSYEQYF.

At least ten counts were recorded for this clonotype. The chain is built from TRBV12-3 or TRBV12-4 and TRBJ2-2; 8 nucleotides agree with TRBD1. Trimming at V came to 6 bases and at J to 6 bases, leaving 12 bases not matched to a gene. The CDR3 is 16 residues long. The CDR3: CASRTPFRGPSGELFF. The CDR3 DNA follows: TGTGCCAGCAGGACTCCCTTCAGGGGGCCTTCCGGGGAGCTGTTTTTT.

This clonotype was recorded at least ten times. This chain's CDR3 is CASTSGADQETQYF. The CDR3 nucleotides read TGTGCCAGCACCTCAGGGGCAGACCAAGAGACCCAGTACTTC. The chain is built from TRBV7-9 and TRBJ2-5, with D possibly being TRBD1 (6 bases). Per germline, CDR1 SEHNR and CDR2 FQNEAQ (reference sequence). The CDR3 sequence is 14 residues long. The V end lost 7 bases, the J end lost 0 bases, and 12 bases lay between the germline ends.